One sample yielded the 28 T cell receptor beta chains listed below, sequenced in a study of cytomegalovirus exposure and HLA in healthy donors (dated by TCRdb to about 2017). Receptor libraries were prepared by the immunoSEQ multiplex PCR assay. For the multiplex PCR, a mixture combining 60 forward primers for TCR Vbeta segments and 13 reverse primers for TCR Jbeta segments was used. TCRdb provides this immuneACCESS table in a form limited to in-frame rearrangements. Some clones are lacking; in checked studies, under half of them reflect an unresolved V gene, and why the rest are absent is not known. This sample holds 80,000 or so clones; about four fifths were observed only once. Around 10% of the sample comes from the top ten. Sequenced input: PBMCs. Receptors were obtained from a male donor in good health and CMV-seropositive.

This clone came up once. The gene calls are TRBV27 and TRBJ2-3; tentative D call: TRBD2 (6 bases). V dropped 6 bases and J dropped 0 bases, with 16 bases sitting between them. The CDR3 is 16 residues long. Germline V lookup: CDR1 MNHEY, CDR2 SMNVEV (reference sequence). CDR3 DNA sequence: TGTGCCAGCAGCCAGACTAGTACACTTAGCACAGATACGCAGTATTTT. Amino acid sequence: CASSQTSTLSTDTQYF.

The CDR3 nucleotides read TGTGCCAGCCGAAAGGGCAGGGGGCTTGACTATGGCTACACCTTC. Protein: CASRKGRGLDYGYTF. This chain joins TRBV2 and TRBJ1-2; 8 bases match TRBD1. Trimming cost V 8 bases and J 3 bases; bases outside gene matches: 11. The CDR3 spans 15 residues. The V gene's germline CDR1 is SNHLY and CDR2 FYNNEI.

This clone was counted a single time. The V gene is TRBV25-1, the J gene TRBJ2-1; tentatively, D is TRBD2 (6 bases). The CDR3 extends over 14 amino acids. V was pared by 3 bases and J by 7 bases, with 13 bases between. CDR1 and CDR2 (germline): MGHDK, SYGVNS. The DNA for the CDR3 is TGTGCCAGCAGTGACCAGGGAGGTCTGAATGAGCAGTTCTTC. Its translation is CASSDQGGLNEQFF.

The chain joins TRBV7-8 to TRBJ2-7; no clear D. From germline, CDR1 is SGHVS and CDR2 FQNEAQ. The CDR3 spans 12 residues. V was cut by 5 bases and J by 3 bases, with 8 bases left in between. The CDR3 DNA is TGTGCCAGCAGCCCCCCCCTCTACGAGCAGTACTTC. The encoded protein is CASSPPLYEQYF.

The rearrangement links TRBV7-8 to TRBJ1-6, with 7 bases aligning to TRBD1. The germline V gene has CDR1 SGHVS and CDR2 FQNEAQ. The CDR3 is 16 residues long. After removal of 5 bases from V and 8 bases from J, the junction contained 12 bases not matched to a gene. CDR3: CASSEDPGGSYSPLHF. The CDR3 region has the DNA TGTGCCAGCAGCGAAGACCCAGGGGGGAGTTATTCACCCCTCCACTTT.

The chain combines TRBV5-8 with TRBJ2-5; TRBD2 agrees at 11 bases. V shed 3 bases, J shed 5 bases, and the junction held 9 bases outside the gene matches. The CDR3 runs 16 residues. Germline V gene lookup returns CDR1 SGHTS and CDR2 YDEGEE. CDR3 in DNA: TGTGCCAGCAGCTCTCTAGCGGGGGGCCCGTCGGAGACCCAGTACTTC. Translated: CASSSLAGGPSETQYF. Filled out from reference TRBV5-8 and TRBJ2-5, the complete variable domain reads EAGVTQSPTHLIKTRGQQATLRCSPISGHTSVYWYQQALGLGLQFLLWYDEGEERNRGNFPPRFSGRQFPNYSSELNVNALELEDSALYLCASSSLAGGPSETQYFGPGTRLLVL.

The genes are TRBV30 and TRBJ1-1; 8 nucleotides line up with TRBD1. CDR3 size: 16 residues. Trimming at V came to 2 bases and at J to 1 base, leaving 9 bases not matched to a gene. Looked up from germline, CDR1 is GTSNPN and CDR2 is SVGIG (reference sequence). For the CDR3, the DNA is TGTGCCTGGAGTACCTATCCCGGGACAGGGAACACTGAAGCTTTCTTT. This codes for CAWSTYPGTGNTEAFF. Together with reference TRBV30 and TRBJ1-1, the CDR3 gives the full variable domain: SQTIHQWPATLVQPVGSPLSLECTVEGTSNPNLYWYRQAAGRGLQLLFYSVGIGQISSEVPQNLSASRPQDRQFILSSKKLLLSDSGFYLCAWSTYPGTGNTEAFFGQGTRLTVV.

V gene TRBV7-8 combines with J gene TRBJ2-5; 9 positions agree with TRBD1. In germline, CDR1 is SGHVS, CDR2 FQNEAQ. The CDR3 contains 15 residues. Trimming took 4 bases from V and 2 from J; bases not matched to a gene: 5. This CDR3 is CASSSSGTGQETQYF. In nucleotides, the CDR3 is TGTGCCAGCAGCTCCAGCGGGACAGGGCAAGAGACCCAGTACTTC.

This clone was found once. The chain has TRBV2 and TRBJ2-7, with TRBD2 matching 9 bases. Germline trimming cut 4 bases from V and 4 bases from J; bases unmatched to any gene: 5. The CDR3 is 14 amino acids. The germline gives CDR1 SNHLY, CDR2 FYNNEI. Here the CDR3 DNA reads TGTGCCAGCAGTGGCAGCGGGGGGCGATACGAGCAGTACTTC. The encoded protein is CASSGSGGRYEQYF.

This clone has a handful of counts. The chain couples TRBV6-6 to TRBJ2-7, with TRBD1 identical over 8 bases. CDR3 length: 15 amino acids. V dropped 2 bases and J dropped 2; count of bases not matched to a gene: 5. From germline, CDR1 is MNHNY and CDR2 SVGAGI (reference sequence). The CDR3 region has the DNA TGTGCCAGCAGTTACCTTGGGACAGGTCCCTACGAGCAGTACTTC. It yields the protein CASSYLGTGPYEQYF.

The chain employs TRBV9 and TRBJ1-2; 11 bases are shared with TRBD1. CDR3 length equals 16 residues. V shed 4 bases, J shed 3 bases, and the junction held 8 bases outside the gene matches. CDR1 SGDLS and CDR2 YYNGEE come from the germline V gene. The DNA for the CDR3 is TGTGCCAGCAGCCGGACAGGGGGCTCTTATGACTATGGCTACACCTTC. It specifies CASSRTGGSYDYGYTF.

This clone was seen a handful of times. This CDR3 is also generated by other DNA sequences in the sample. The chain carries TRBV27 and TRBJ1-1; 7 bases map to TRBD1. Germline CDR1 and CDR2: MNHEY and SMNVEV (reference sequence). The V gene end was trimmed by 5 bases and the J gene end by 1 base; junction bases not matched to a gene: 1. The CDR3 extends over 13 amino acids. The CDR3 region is CASSRGQNTEAFF. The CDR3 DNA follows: TGTGCCAGCAGTAGGGGGCAGAACACTGAAGCTTTCTTT.

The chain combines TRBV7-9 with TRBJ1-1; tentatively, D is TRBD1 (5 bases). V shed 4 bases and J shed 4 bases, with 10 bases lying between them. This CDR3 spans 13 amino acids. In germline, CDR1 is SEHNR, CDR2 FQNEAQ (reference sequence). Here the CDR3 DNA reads TGTGCCAGCAGCTCTGGGGCAGGCACTGAAGCTTTCTTT. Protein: CASSSGAGTEAFF.

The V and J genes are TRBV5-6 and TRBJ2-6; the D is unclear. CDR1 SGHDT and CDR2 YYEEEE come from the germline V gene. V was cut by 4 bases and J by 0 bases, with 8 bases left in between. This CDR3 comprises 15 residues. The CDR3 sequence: CASSPFSSGANVLTF. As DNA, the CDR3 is TGTGCCAGCAGCCCTTTCTCCTCTGGGGCCAACGTCCTGACTTTC.

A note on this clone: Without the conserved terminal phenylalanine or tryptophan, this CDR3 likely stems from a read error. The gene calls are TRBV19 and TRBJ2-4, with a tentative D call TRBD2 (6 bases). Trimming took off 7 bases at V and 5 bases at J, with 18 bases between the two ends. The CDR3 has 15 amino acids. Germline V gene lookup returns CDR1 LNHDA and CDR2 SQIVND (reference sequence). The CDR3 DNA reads TGTGCCAGTATGCCGGCGGGATCTCCCCAAAACATTCAGTACCTC. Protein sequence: CASMPAGSPQNIQYL.

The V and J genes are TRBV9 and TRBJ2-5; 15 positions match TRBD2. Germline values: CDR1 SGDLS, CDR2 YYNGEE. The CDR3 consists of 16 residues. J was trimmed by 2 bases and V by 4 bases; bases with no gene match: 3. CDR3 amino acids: CASSPGLAGGQETQYF. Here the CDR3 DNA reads TGTGCCAGCAGCCCGGGACTAGCGGGGGGTCAAGAGACCCAGTACTTC.

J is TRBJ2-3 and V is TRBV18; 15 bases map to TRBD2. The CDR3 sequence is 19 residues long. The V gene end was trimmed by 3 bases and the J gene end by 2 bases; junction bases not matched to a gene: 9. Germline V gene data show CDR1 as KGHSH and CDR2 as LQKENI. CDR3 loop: CASSPSGLAGGLNTDTQYF. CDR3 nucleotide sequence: TGTGCCAGCTCACCCTCGGGACTAGCGGGAGGCCTCAACACAGATACGCAGTATTTT. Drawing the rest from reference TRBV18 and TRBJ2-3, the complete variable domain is NAGVMQNPRHLVRRRGQEARLRCSPMKGHSHVYWYRQLPEEGLKFMVYLQKENIIDESGMPKERFSAEFPKEGPSILRIQQVVRGDSAAYFCASSPSGLAGGLNTDTQYFGPGTRLTVL.

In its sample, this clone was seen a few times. CDR3 nucleotides: TGCGCCAGCAGCCAAAATTCCGAAGCTTTCTTT. Translated: CASSQNSEAFF. The rearrangement uses TRBV5-1 and TRBJ1-1; no firm D call. V was clipped by 4 bases and J by 8 bases, with 9 bases between them. The CDR3 is 11 residues long. Looked up from germline, CDR1 is SGHRS and CDR2 is YFSETQ.

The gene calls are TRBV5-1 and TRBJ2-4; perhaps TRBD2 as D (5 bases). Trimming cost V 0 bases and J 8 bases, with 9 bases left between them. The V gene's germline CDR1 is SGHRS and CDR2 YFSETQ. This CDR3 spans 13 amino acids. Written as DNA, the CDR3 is TGCGCCAGCAGCTTGGACGGGCGGGACATTCAGTACTTC. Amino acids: CASSLDGRDIQYF.

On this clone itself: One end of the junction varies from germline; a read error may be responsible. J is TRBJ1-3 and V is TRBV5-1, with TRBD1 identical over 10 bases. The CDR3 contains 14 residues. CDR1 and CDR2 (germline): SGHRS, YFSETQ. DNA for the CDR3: TGCGCCAGCAGCAGACAGGGGGCTGGAAACACCATGTATTTT. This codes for CASSRQGAGNTMYF.

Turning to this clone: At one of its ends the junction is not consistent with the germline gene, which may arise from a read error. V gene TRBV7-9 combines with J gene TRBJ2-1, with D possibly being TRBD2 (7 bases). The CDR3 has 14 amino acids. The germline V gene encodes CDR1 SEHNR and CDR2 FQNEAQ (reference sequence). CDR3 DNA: TGTTCCAGCAGCTTAGGGGGGGGCATTGGTGAGCAGTTCTTC. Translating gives CSSSLGGGIGEQFF.

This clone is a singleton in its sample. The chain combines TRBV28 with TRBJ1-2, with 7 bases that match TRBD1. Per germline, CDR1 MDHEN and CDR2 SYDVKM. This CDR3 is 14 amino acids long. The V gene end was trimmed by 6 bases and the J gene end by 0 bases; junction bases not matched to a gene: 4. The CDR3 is CASRTGTANYGYTF. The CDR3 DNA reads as TGTGCCAGCAGGACCGGGACAGCTAACTATGGCTACACCTTC.

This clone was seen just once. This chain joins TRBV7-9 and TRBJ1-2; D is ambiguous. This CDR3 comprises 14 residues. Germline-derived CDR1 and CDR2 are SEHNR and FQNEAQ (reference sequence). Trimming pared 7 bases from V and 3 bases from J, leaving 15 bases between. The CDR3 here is CASTPTRSDYGYTF. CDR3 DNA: TGTGCCAGCACCCCCACGAGGAGTGACTATGGCTACACCTTC.

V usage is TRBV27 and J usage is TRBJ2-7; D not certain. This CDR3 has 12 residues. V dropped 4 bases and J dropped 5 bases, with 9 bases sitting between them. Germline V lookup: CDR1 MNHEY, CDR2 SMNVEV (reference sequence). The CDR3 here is CASSSGFDEQYF. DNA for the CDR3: TGTGCCAGCAGTTCCGGGTTCGACGAGCAGTACTTC.

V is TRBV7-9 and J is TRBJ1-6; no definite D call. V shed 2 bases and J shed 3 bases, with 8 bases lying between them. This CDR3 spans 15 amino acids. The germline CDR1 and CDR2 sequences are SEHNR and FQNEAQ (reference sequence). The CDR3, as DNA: TGTGCCAGCAGCTTAAATCAGTTCTATAATTCACCCCTCCACTTT. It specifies CASSLNQFYNSPLHF.

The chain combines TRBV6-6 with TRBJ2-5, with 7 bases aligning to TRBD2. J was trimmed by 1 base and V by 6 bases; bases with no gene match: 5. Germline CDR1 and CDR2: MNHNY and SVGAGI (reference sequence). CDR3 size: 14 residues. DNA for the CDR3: TGTGCCAGCAGGGGGGGGAGGGGCCAAGAGACCCAGTACTTC. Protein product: CASRGGRGQETQYF.

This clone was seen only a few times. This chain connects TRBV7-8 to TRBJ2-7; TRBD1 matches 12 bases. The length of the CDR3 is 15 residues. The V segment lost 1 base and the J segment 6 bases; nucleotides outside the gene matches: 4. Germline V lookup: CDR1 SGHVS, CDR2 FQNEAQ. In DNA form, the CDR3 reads TGTGCCAGCAGCTTAGAGGGACAGGGGGCGGGCGAGCAGTACTTC. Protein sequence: CASSLEGQGAGEQYF.

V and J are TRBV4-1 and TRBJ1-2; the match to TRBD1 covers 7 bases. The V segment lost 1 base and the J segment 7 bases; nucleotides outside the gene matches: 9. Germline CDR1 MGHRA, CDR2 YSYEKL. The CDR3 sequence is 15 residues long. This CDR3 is CASSQAPRAGGGYTF. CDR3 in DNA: TGCGCCAGCAGCCAAGCTCCTCGGGCAGGGGGTGGCTACACCTTC.